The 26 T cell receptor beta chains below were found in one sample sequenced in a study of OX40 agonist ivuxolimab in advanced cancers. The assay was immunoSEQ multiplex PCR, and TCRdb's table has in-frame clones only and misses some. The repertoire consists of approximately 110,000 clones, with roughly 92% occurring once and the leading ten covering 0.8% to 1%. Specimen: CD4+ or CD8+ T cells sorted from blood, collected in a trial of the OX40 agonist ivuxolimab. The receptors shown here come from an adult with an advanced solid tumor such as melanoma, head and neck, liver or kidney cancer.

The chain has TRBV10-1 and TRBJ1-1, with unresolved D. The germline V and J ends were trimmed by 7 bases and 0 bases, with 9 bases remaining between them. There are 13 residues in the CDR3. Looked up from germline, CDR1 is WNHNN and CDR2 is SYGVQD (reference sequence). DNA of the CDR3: TGCGCCAGCACCGCGTCTCTGAACACTGAAGCTTTCTTT. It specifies CASTASLNTEAFF.

The CDR3 spells CASSPGRDQPQHF. The CDR3 nucleotides are TGTGCCAGCAGTCCCGGACGGGATCAGCCCCAGCATTTT. This chain uses TRBV28 with TRBJ1-5; D not resolved. Germline assignment: CDR1 MDHEN and CDR2 SYDVKM. CDR3 length: 13 amino acids. V was shortened by 5 bases and J by 5 bases, with 10 bases between the two germline ends.

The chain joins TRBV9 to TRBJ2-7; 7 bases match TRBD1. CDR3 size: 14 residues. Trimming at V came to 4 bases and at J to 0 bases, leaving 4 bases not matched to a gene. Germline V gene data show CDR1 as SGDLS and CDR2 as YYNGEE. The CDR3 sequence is CASSTDRVSYEQYF. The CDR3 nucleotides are TGTGCCAGCAGCACCGACAGGGTCTCCTACGAGCAGTACTTC. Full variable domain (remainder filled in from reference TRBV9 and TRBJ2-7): DSGVTQTPKHLITATGQRVTLRCSPRSGDLSVYWYQQSLDQGLQFLIQYYNGEERAKGNILERFSAQQFPDLHSELNLSSLELGDSALYFCASSTDRVSYEQYFGPGTRLTVT.

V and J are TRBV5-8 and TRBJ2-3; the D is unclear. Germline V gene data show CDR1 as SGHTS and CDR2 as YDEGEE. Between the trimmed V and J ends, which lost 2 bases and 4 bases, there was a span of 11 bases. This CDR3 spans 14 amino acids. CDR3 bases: TGTGCCAGCAGCTTATCGAGGTTGGCAGATACGCAGTATTTT. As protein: CASSLSRLADTQYF. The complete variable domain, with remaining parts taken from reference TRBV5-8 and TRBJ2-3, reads EAGVTQSPTHLIKTRGQQATLRCSPISGHTSVYWYQQALGLGLQFLLWYDEGEERNRGNFPPRFSGRQFPNYSSELNVNALELEDSALYLCASSLSRLADTQYFGPGTRLTVL.

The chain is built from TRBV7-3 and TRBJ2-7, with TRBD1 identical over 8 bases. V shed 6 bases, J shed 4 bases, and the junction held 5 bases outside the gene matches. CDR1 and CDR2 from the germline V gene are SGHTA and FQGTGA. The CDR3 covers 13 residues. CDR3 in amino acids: CASSRYRGYEQYF. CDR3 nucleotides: TGTGCCAGCAGTAGGTACAGGGGGTACGAGCAGTACTTC.

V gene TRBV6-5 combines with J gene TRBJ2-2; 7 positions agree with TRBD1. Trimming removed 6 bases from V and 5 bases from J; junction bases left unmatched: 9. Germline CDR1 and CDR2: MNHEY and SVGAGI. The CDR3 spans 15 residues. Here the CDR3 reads CASSQTGRATGELFF. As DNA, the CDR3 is TGTGCCAGCAGCCAGACAGGGAGAGCAACCGGGGAGCTGTTTTTT.

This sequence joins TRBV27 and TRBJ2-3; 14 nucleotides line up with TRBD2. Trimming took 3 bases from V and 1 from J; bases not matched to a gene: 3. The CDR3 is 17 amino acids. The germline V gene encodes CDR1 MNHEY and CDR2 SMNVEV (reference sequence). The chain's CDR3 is CASSFGLAGGGTDTQYF. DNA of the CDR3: TGTGCCAGCAGTTTCGGACTAGCGGGAGGCGGCACAGATACGCAGTATTTT.

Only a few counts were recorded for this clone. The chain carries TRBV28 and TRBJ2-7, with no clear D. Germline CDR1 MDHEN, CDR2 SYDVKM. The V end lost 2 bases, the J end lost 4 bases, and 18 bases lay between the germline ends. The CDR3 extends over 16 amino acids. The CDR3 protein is CASSLGGRMDGYEQYF. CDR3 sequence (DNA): TGTGCCAGCAGTTTAGGTGGGCGTATGGACGGTTACGAGCAGTACTTC.

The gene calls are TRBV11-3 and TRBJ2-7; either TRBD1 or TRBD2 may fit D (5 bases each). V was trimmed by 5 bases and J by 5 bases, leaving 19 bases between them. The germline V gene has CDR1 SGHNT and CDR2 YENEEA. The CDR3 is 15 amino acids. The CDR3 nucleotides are TGTGCCAGCAGCCCACGGACCCACGGGGACCACGAGCAGTACTTC. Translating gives CASSPRTHGDHEQYF.

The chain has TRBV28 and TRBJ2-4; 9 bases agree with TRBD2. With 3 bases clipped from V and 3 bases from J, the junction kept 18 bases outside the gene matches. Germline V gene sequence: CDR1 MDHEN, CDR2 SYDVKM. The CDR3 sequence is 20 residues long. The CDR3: CASSFGRLAEGWAVKNIQYF. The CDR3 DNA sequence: TGTGCCAGCAGTTTTGGGAGACTAGCGGAGGGGTGGGCTGTCAAAAACATTCAGTACTTC.

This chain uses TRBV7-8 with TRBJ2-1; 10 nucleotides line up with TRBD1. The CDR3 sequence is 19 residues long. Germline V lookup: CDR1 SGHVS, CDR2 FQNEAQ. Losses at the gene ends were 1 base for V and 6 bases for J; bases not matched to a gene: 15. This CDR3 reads CASSLVLSIGTGETNEQFF. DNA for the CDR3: TGTGCCAGCAGCTTAGTCTTATCGATTGGGACAGGGGAGACCAATGAGCAGTTCTTC. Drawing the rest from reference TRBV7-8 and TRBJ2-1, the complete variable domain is GAGVSQSPRYKVAKRGQDVALRCDPISGHVSLFWYQQALGQGPEFLTYFQNEAQLDKSGLPSDRFFAERPEGSVSTLKIQRTQQEDSAVYLCASSLVLSIGTGETNEQFFGPGTRLTVL.

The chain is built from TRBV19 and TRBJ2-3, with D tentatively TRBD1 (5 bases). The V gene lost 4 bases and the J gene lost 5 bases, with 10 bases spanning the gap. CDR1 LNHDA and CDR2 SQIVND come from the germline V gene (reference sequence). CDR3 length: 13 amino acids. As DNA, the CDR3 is TGTGCCAGTAGTACCACTCAGGGAGATACGCAGTATTTT. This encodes CASSTTQGDTQYF.

The CDR3 DNA reads TGCGCCAGCAGCCAGGGGACAGGGGGCTACGAGCAGTACTTC. Encoded protein: CASSQGTGGYEQYF. The chain combines TRBV5-1 with TRBJ2-7; 11 bases match TRBD1. Germline V gene data show CDR1 as SGHRS and CDR2 as YFSETQ. CDR3 length: 14 amino acids. The V segment lost 4 bases and the J segment 3 bases; nucleotides outside the gene matches: 3.

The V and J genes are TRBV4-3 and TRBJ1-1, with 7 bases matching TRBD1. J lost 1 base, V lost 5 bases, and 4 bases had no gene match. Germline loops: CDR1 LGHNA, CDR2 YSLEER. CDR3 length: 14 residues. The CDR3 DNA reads TGCGCCAGCAGCTTAGACAGGGCGAACACTGAAGCTTTCTTT. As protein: CASSLDRANTEAFF.

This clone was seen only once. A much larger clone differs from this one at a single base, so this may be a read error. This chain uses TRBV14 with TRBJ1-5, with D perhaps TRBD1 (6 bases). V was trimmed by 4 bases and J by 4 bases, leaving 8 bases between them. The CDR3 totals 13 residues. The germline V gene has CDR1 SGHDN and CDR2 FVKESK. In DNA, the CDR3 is TGTGCCAGCAGCCCACAGGGAAATCAGCCCCAGCATTTT. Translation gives CASSPQGNQPQHF.

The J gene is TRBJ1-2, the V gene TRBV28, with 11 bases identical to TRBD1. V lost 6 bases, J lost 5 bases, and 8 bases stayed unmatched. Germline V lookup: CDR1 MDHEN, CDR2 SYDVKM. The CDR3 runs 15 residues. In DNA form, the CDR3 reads TGTGCCAGCAGACGCGCCGGGACAGGGGGTTATGGCTACACCTTC. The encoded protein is CASRRAGTGGYGYTF.

The CDR3 is CASSLGPGANVLTF. CDR3 in DNA: TGTGCCAGCAGCTTGGGGCCTGGGGCCAACGTCCTGACTTTC. The chain has TRBV7-3 and TRBJ2-6; D is possibly TRBD1 (5 bases). The CDR3 spans 14 residues. Trimming pared 3 bases from V and 2 bases from J, leaving 5 bases between. CDR1 is SGHTA, CDR2 FQGTGA, per germline.

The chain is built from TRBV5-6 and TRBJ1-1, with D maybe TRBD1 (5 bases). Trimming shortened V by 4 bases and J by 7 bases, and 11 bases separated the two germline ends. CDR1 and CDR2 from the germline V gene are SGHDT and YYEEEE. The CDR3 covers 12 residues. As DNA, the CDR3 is TGTGCCAGCAGCCTGGGACGGGATGAAGCTTTCTTT. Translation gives CASSLGRDEAFF.

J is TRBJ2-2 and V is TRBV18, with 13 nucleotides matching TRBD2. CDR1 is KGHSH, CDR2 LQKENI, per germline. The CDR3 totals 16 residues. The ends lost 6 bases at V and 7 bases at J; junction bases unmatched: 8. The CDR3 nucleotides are TGTGCCAGCTCCCCCGGGACTAGCGGGACTGGCGGGGAGCTGTTTTTT. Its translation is CASSPGTSGTGGELFF.

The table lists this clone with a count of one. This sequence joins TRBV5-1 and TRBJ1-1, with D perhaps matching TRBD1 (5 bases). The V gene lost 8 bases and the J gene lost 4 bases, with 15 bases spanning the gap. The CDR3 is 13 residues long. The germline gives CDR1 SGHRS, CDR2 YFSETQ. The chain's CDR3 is CASSSSGGTEAFF. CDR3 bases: TGCGCCAGTTCCTCTTCGGGGGGCACTGAAGCTTTCTTT. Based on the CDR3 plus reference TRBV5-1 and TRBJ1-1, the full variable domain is KAGVTQTPRYLIKTRGQQVTLSCSPISGHRSVSWYQQTPGQGLQFLFEYFSETQRNKGNFPGRFSGRQFSNSRSEMNVSTLELGDSALYLCASSSSGGTEAFFGQGTRLTVV.

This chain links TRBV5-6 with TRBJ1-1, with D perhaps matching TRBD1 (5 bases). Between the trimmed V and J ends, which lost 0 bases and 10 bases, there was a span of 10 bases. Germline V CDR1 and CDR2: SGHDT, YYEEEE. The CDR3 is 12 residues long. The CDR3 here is CASSLEGGGAFF. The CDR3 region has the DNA TGTGCCAGCAGCTTGGAGGGTGGGGGAGCTTTCTTT.

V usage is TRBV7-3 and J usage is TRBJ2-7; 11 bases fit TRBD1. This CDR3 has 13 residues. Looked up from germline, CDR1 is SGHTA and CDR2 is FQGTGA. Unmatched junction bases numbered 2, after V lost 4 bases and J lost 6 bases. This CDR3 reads CASSSGQGGEQYF. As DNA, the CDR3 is TGTGCCAGCAGCTCGGGACAGGGGGGCGAGCAGTACTTC.

Here the CDR3 DNA reads TGCGCCAGCAGCGATGATGGCAATCAGCCCCAGCATTTT. Encoded protein: CASSDDGNQPQHF. The V gene is TRBV10-1, the J gene TRBJ1-5; D gene unclear. CDR3 size: 13 residues. Deletions cut 6 bases from V and 2 bases from J, with 8 bases between. CDR1 and CDR2 (germline): WNHNN, SYGVQD (reference sequence).

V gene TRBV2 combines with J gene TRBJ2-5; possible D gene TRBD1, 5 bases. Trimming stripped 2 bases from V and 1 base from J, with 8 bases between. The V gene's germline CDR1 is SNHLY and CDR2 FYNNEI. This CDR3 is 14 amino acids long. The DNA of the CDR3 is TGTGCCAGCAGTGAAAGGGGTCCCCAAGAGACCCAGTACTTC. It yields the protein CASSERGPQETQYF.

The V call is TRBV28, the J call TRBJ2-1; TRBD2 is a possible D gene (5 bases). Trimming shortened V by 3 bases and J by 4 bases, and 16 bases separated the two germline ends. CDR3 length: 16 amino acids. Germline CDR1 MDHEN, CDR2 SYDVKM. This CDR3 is CASSLYGEGSYNEQFF. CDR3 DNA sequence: TGTGCCAGCAGTTTGTACGGGGAAGGATCTTACAATGAGCAGTTCTTC.

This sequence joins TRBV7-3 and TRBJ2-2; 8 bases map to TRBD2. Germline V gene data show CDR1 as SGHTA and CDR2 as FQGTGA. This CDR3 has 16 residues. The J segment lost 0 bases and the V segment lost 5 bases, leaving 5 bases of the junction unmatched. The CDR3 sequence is CASSPREGPNTGELFF. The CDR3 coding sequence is TGTGCCAGCAGCCCCCGGGAGGGACCGAACACCGGGGAGCTGTTTTTT.